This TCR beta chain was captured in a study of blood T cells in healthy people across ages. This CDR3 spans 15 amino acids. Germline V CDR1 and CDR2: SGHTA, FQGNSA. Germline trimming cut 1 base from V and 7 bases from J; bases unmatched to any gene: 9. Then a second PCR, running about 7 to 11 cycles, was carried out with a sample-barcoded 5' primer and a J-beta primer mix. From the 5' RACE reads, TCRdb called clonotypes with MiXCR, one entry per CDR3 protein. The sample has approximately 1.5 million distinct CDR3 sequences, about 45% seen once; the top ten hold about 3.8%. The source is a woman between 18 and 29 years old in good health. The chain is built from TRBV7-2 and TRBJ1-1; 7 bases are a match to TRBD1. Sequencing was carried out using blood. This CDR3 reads CASSLGSGRGVEAFF. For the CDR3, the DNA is TGTGCCAGCAGCTTAGGCTCTGGCAGGGGGGTTGAAGCTTTCTTT.